This T cell receptor beta chain comes out of a study of beta chain features in type 1 diabetes. Study as a whole: Healthy donors resembled patients in age, gender and cell yields. Study outcomes and limitations: With patients and controls alike, PCR might favor shorter templates to an equal degree. At VDJ recombination sites, type 1 diabetes patients had fewer insertions and more deleted nucleotides.

This clone was seen more than once but under ten times. Its antigen is not known. This CDR3 has 11 residues. Germline CDR1 reads DFQATT; CDR2 reads SNEGSKA (reference sequence). The authors reverse transcribed all of the isolated RNA, so sequencing captured expressed TCRB transcripts. Produced via immunoSEQ multiplex PCR; TCRdb's table is partial and in-frame only. The table includes around 500,000 clones, more than 9.5% detected once. Cell sorting via CD45RO/CCR7/CD25/CD127/CD95/CD27 was performed to obtain CD4+ naive, central memory, regulatory and stem cell-like memory cells. Sample: naive CD4+ T cells from blood. This receptor was obtained from a woman between 18 and 29 years old in good health. This sequence joins TRBV20-1 and TRBJ2-3; D possibly corresponds to TRBD2 (5 bases). CDR3 DNA sequence: TGCAGCTCCGGGATCACAGATACGCAGTATTTT. Translated, it gives CSSGITDTQYF.